This T cell receptor beta chain was identified during a study of CD8 T cells in ankylosing spondylitis. V was clipped by 1 base and J by 0 bases, with 13 bases between them. CDR1 is SGHKS, CDR2 YYEKEE, per germline (reference sequence). The CDR3 length is 16 residues. The study, taken as a whole, reports: What seemed typical of ankylosing spondylitis blood was a TCR beta motif built from about eight highly homologous variants. Past studies reported some motif variants in reactive arthritis synovial fluid and blood. Disease-linked clones bore a CD8+ phenotype and were relatively rare in peripheral blood. Matched synovial fluid from ankylosing spondylitis patients was reported to be enriched for disease-linked clones.

The table lists this clonotype with many counts. Antigen unknown. TCRdb re-derived calls from the 5' RACE reads in MiXCR, one entry per CDR3 protein. Among about 240,000 distinct CDR3 sequences listed, around a tenth were seen once. This rearrangement joins TRBV5-5 to TRBJ1-1, with D hard to call. Sequenced material: blood, either unsorted or a sorted T cell fraction (not recorded which). This receptor was taken from a male donor with ankylosing spondylitis or in good health (not recorded which). The CDR3 region is CASSLMATTMNTEAFF. Written as DNA, the CDR3 is TGTGCCAGCAGCTTGATGGCGACAACCATGAACACTGAAGCTTTCTTT.